These 12 T cell receptor beta chains share one sample of origin, sequenced in a study of blood T cells in healthy people across ages. Then a second PCR, running about 6 to 11 cycles, was carried out with a sample-barcoded 5' primer and a J-beta primer mix. TCRdb ran MiXCR on the 5' RACE reads and lists one entry per CDR3 protein. The sample includes 600,000 to 850,000 distinct CDR3 sequences, roughly two fifths seen only once; the top ten take more than 20%. The specimen was blood. These receptors all stem from a woman in her sixties or seventies in good health.

The chain recombines TRBV7-3 with TRBJ2-5; 8 bases fit TRBD2. Germline V CDR1 and CDR2: SGHTA, FQGTGA. The CDR3 runs to 17 residues. Unmatched junction bases numbered 16, after V lost 5 bases and J lost 5 bases. In DNA, the CDR3 is TGTGCCAGCAGCCCCGCCTGCTGGCGAGCGGGGGATGAGACCCAGTACTTC. This gives the protein CASSPACWRAGDETQYF. Combining the CDR3 with reference TRBV7-3 and TRBJ2-5 gives the whole variable domain GAGVSQTPSNKVTEKGKYVELRCDPISGHTALYWYRQSLGQGPEFLIYFQGTGAADDSGLPNDRFFAVRPEGSVSTLKIQRTERGDSAVYLCASSPACWRAGDETQYFGPGTRLLVL.

To note about this clonotype: This could be a read error, since a much larger clone is one nucleotide away. V usage is TRBV5-1 and J usage is TRBJ2-1, with TRBD2 matching over 9 bases. The assigned J gene may be wrong: the sequence end matches TRBJ2-7 better. Germline CDR1 and CDR2: SGHRS and YFSETQ. This CDR3 is built from 14 residues. The CDR3 DNA is TGCGCCAGCAGTGCCGGGACTAGCTACAATGAGCAGTACTTC. Its protein product is CASSAGTSYNEQYF.

V usage is TRBV7-3 and J usage is TRBJ2-3; possibly TRBD1 for D (6 bases). The CDR3 spans 17 residues. With 1 base removed from V and 0 bases from J, the gap between germline ends came to 14 bases. CDR1 SGHTA and CDR2 FQGTGA come from the germline V gene. CDR3 coding DNA: TGTGCCAGCAGCTTAAACCCCGAGACAGGTAGCACAGATACGCAGTATTTT. Translating gives CASSLNPETGSTDTQYF.

In this sample, this clonotype turned up once. The rearrangement uses TRBV3-1 and TRBJ1-1; D unresolved. Germline-derived CDR1 and CDR2 are LGHDT and YNNKEL (reference sequence). The length of the CDR3 is 13 residues. V lost 4 bases and J 5 bases, leaving 11 bases between the germline ends. The CDR3 is CASSPGPSTEAFF. The CDR3 DNA reads TGTGCCAGCAGCCCCGGGCCCTCGACTGAAGCTTTCTTT.

This clonotype has only one observation. The chain couples TRBV27 to TRBJ2-1; 10 bases are a match to TRBD2. CDR1 and CDR2 from the germline V gene are MNHEY and SMNVEV (reference sequence). CDR3 size: 15 residues. With 5 bases clipped from V and 10 bases from J, the junction kept 11 bases outside the gene matches. DNA for the CDR3: TGTGCCAGCAGTATAAGGACTAGCGGTGGTCGAGAGCAGTTCTTC. This sequence encodes CASSIRTSGGREQFF.

This chain links TRBV7-9 with TRBJ2-3; D is unclear. Germline CDR1 SEHNR, CDR2 FQNEAQ (reference sequence). Trimming removed 2 bases at V and 1 base at J, with 16 bases between. The CDR3 sequence is 17 residues long. The CDR3: CASSLLLAVTGTDTQYF. CDR3 nucleotide sequence: TGTGCCAGCAGCTTACTCTTGGCGGTCACCGGCACAGATACGCAGTATTTT.

This rearrangement joins TRBV30 to TRBJ2-5, with 7 bases identical to TRBD2. The CDR3 runs to 15 residues. V lost 2 bases to trimming and J lost 11 bases; unmatched junction nucleotides: 17. Germline V gene sequence: CDR1 GTSNPN, CDR2 SVGIG (reference sequence). CDR3 sequence reads: CAWSPLSGMYNEQYF. The CDR3 nucleotides read TGTGCCTGGAGTCCTCTCAGCGGGATGTACAATGAGCAGTACTTC.

There are many counts of this clonotype. The chain uses TRBV6-2 or TRBV6-3 and TRBJ2-5; the D is unclear. The CDR3 has 15 amino acids. Looked up from germline, CDR1 is MNHEY and CDR2 is SVGEGT. The V and J ends lost 4 bases and 5 bases respectively, with 17 bases between them. The CDR3 loop reads CASSSSRPGAETQYF. CDR3 sequence (DNA): TGTGCCAGCAGTTCTAGTCGTCCGGGTGCGGAGACCCAGTACTTC.

This clonotype was detected ten times or more. The rearrangement uses TRBV29-1 and TRBJ2-5, with D tentatively TRBD2 (5 bases). CDR1 and CDR2 from the germline V gene are SQVTM and ANQGSEA. V dropped 4 bases and J dropped 11 bases, with 20 bases sitting between them. The CDR3 has 13 residues. CDR3 region: CSVGAGSRRAQYF. The CDR3 bases are TGCAGCGTTGGTGCGGGCAGCAGGAGAGCGCAGTACTTC.

The table lists this clonotype with a count of one. A much larger clone sits a single nucleotide away, making a read error possible. The chain couples TRBV29-1 to TRBJ2-1; tentatively, D is TRBD1 (5 bases). The DNA end lines up better with TRBJ2-7; the J call may be wrong. CDR3 length: 15 residues. In germline, CDR1 is SQVTM, CDR2 ANQGSEA. In DNA form, the CDR3 reads TGCAGCGTTCTCACCGGAGCAGGGAACTACAATGAGCAGTACTTC. It specifies CSVLTGAGNYNEQYF.

This clonotype has more than one count but fewer than ten. The V call is TRBV20-1, the J call TRBJ2-5, with a tentative D call TRBD2 (5 bases). Per germline, CDR1 DFQATT and CDR2 SNEGSKA (reference sequence). The CDR3 is 14 amino acids. The ends were cut back, 6 bases at V and 4 bases at J, with 18 bases in the middle. CDR3 nucleotides: TGCAGTGCCGACACTAGGTTAGCCTCAGAGACCCAGTACTTC. Protein product: CSADTRLASETQYF.

This rearrangement joins TRBV27 to TRBJ2-7; maybe TRBD2 (5 bases). CDR1 is MNHEY, CDR2 SMNVEV, per germline (reference sequence). Deletions cut 5 bases from V and 0 bases from J, with 23 bases between. The CDR3 covers 18 residues. DNA for the CDR3: TGTGCCAGCAGTAGCCGAAGCAGAGGGCAGCCAAGCTCCTACGAGCAGTACTTC. Its protein product is CASSSRSRGQPSSYEQYF.